These 28 T cell receptor beta chains came from one sample sequenced in a study of blood T cell repertoires in COVID-19. Assay used: immunoSEQ multiplex PCR; TCRdb lists only in-frame clones, some missing. Counted here are 150,000 or so clones, around 90% occurring once; the ten biggest clones make up roughly 3.9%. Sequenced: PBMCs or T cells enriched from blood (not recorded which). These receptors were obtained from a woman in her 40s who had been exposed to COVID-19.

This clone has only a few counts. V and J are TRBV5-5 and TRBJ1-5; D is ambiguous. CDR1 and CDR2 from the germline V gene are SGHKS and YYEKEE (reference sequence). The ends were cut back, 2 bases at V and 0 bases at J, with 9 bases in the middle. CDR3 length equals 15 residues. The CDR3: CASSFSGNSNQPQHF. DNA for the CDR3: TGTGCCAGCAGCTTCTCGGGAAATAGCAATCAGCCCCAGCATTTT.

The CDR3 sequence: CASSPLAMNPETQYF. The DNA for the CDR3 is TGTGCCAGCAGCCCTCTAGCCATGAACCCAGAGACCCAGTACTTC. V gene TRBV28 combines with J gene TRBJ2-5; D is perhaps TRBD2 (5 bases). V lost 6 bases and J lost 4, with 18 bases in between. The CDR3 has 15 residues. Germline V gives CDR1 MDHEN, CDR2 SYDVKM.

The chain carries TRBV13 and TRBJ1-1; 7 nucleotides line up with TRBD1. V shed 3 bases, J shed 10 bases, and the junction held 8 bases outside the gene matches. Germline V lookup: CDR1 PRHDT, CDR2 FYEKMQ (reference sequence). The CDR3 consists of 13 residues. The CDR3 DNA follows: TGTGCCAGCAGCTTCGCCGGGACAGTCAGAGCTTTCTTT. Protein sequence: CASSFAGTVRAFF.

The chain is built from TRBV15 and TRBJ1-5; D ambiguous. Deletions cut 0 bases from V and 0 bases from J, with 9 bases between. The CDR3 sequence is 16 residues long. CDR1 and CDR2 (germline): LNHNV, YYDKDF (reference sequence). CDR3 coding DNA: TGTGCCACCAGCAGAGATCAACAGTATAGCAATCAGCCCCAGCATTTT. Translation gives CATSRDQQYSNQPQHF.

This clone was seen more than once but under ten times. This chain links TRBV3-1 (or the pseudogene TRBV3-2) with TRBJ2-7; no definite D call. Deletions cut 5 bases from V and 5 bases from J, with 10 bases between. This CDR3 region has 12 residues. The germline V gene encodes CDR1 LGHDT and CDR2 YNNKEL (reference sequence). Here the CDR3 reads CASSGDTDEQYF. DNA for the CDR3: TGTGCCAGCAGCGGTGACACCGACGAGCAGTACTTC.

This chain links TRBV15 with TRBJ2-7; 11 bases line up with TRBD1. The germline V gene encodes CDR1 LNHNV and CDR2 YYDKDF (reference sequence). The V segment lost 8 bases and the J segment 7 bases; nucleotides outside the gene matches: 7. The CDR3 is 13 amino acids. In nucleotides, the CDR3 is TGTGCCACCCCGGGACAGGGGGAAGGTGAGCAGTACTTC. Translation: CATPGQGEGEQYF.

The gene calls are TRBV3-1 (or the pseudogene TRBV3-2) and TRBJ1-5; no clear D. V lost 4 bases to trimming and J lost 2 bases, with 12 bases between them. The length of the CDR3 is 15 residues. Germline loops: CDR1 LGHDT, CDR2 YNNKEL (reference sequence). CDR3 protein: CASSPRVTGNQPQHF. The CDR3 DNA is TGTGCCAGCAGCCCGCGGGTCACCGGCAATCAGCCCCAGCATTTT.

The chain is built from TRBV10-2 and TRBJ2-4; 8 bases map to TRBD2. The CDR3 has 16 amino acids. V was clipped by 3 bases and J by 1 base; unmatched bases: 5. Per the germline V gene, CDR1 is WSHSY and CDR2 is SAAADI. The CDR3 region has the DNA TGCGCCAGCAGTGAACCAATAGCGGGGGCCAAAAACATTCAGTACTTC. Its protein product is CASSEPIAGAKNIQYF.

V and J are TRBV7-7 and TRBJ1-3; D not certain. Trimming stripped 5 bases from V and 0 bases from J, with 14 bases between. The CDR3 extends over 16 amino acids. Germline V CDR1 and CDR2: SSHAT, FNYEAQ (reference sequence). CDR3 loop: CASSPSLLLSGNTIYF. CDR3 DNA: TGTGCCAGCAGCCCGAGCCTTCTTCTCTCTGGAAACACCATATATTTT. Supplemented by reference TRBV7-7 and TRBJ1-3, the full variable domain reads GAGVSQSPRYKVTKRGQDVTLRCDPISSHATLYWYQQALGQGPEFLTYFNYEAQPDKSGLPSDRFSAERPEGSISTLTIQRTEQRDSAMYRCASSPSLLLSGNTIYFGEGSWLTVV.

This clone occurred once. J is TRBJ2-7 and V is TRBV3-1 (or the pseudogene TRBV3-2); possibly TRBD1 for D (5 bases). Germline loops: CDR1 LGHDT, CDR2 YNNKEL (reference sequence). V lost 4 bases and J 7 bases, leaving 17 bases between the germline ends. This CDR3 region has 14 residues. CDR3 in amino acids: CASSPGRGPTEQYF. The CDR3 DNA follows: TGTGCCAGCAGCCCCGGAAGGGGCCCCACGGAGCAGTACTTC.

The chain links TRBV4-2 to TRBJ2-5; 9 bases match TRBD1. Germline-derived CDR1 and CDR2 are LGHNA and YNFKEQ. The CDR3 has 14 residues. The V and J ends lost 4 bases and 1 base, in that order; junction bases with no gene match: 1. The CDR3 bases are TGTGCCAGCAGCCCGGGACAGGGCCAAGAGACCCAGTACTTC. Protein: CASSPGQGQETQYF.

CDR3 loop: CATKTGAYEQYF. In DNA, the CDR3 is TGTGCCACCAAGACAGGAGCCTACGAGCAGTACTTC. The gene calls are TRBV25-1 and TRBJ2-7, with D perhaps matching TRBD1 (6 bases). CDR3 length: 12 residues. The V gene's germline CDR1 is MGHDK and CDR2 SYGVNS. V lost 10 bases and J 2 bases, leaving 12 bases between the germline ends.

Here the CDR3 DNA reads TGTGCCAGCAGACTAACAGGGGAAAACTCACCCCTCCACTTT. Translated, it gives CASRLTGENSPLHF. V is TRBV6-5 and J is TRBJ1-6; 7 bases align to TRBD1. The ends lost 6 bases at V and 10 bases at J; junction bases unmatched: 9. The CDR3 length is 14 residues. CDR1 and CDR2 (germline): MNHEY, SVGAGI.

CDR3 protein: CASSPGSPQYF. The DNA of the CDR3 is TGTGCCAGCAGCCCCGGGTCCCCGCAGTATTTT. V gene TRBV9 combines with J gene TRBJ2-3; D call uncertain. V was cut by 4 bases and J by 10 bases, with 10 bases left in between. The germline V gene encodes CDR1 SGDLS and CDR2 YYNGEE. This CDR3 spans 11 amino acids.

The table lists this clone with a few counts. The rearrangement links TRBV6-5 to TRBJ2-1, with TRBD2 identical over 10 bases. CDR1 MNHEY and CDR2 SVGAGI come from the germline V gene. The CDR3 extends over 14 amino acids. V trimming: 5 bases; J trimming: 6 bases; junction bases outside the gene matches: 4. CDR3 bases: TGTGCCAGCAGTAAGCGGGGGGGATTCAATGAGCAGTTCTTC. It translates to CASSKRGGFNEQFF.

This clone was recorded once. This chain links TRBV11-2 with TRBJ1-2; TRBD1 aligns across 7 bases. The CDR3 length is 14 residues. Germline V gene lookup returns CDR1 SGHAT and CDR2 FQNNGV. V trimming: 5 bases; J trimming: 4 bases; junction bases outside the gene matches: 7. The CDR3 sequence: CASSLDRVSYGYTF. CDR3 nucleotides: TGTGCCAGCAGCCTTGACAGGGTCTCCTATGGCTACACCTTC.

V usage is TRBV27 and J usage is TRBJ1-3, with 8 positions matching TRBD1. V gave up 0 bases and J gave up 2 bases; unmatched junction bases: 3. Germline V gene sequence: CDR1 MNHEY, CDR2 SMNVEV (reference sequence). The CDR3 loop spans 16 amino acids. The CDR3 bases are TGTGCCAGCAGTTTATCTTGGACAGGGACTGGAAACACCATATATTTT. It is translated as CASSLSWTGTGNTIYF.

The rearrangement joins TRBV6-5 to TRBJ2-7; D possibly corresponds to TRBD2 (6 bases). Looked up from germline, CDR1 is MNHEY and CDR2 is SVGAGI. Deletions cut 4 bases from V and 2 bases from J, with 15 bases between. The CDR3 runs to 15 residues. The CDR3 loop is CASSSVGGGTYEQYF. The CDR3 bases are TGTGCCAGCAGTTCAGTTGGGGGAGGTACCTACGAGCAGTACTTC.

This rearrangement joins TRBV19 to TRBJ1-5, with no clear D. This CDR3 has 14 amino acids. V dropped 4 bases and J dropped 4 bases, with 11 bases sitting between them. The V gene's germline CDR1 is LNHDA and CDR2 SQIVND (reference sequence). The CDR3 DNA reads as TGTGCCAGTAGTACAGATCGAGGGAATCAGCCCCAGCATTTT. This gives the protein CASSTDRGNQPQHF.

This chain joins TRBV10-3 and TRBJ2-1, with TRBD1 matching 8 bases. V gave up 6 bases and J gave up 5 bases; unmatched junction bases: 9. The CDR3 sequence is 15 residues long. Germline loops: CDR1 ENHRY, CDR2 SYGVKD. The DNA of the CDR3 is TGTGCCATCAGGGGGACGACAGGGGCGCACAATGAGCAGTTCTTC. Translating gives CAIRGTTGAHNEQFF.

The J gene is TRBJ1-3, the V gene TRBV28; TRBD1 agrees at 7 bases. The CDR3 is 11 residues long. Trimming took 5 bases from V and 16 from J; bases not matched to a gene: 8. Germline V lookup: CDR1 MDHEN, CDR2 SYDVKM. The CDR3 sequence is CASSREGARYF. CDR3 DNA: TGTGCCAGCAGTCGTGAGGGGGCTAGGTATTTT.

CDR3 amino acids: CASSPGQGATYQPQHF. The CDR3 DNA sequence: TGCGCCAGCAGCCCTGGACAGGGGGCCACTTATCAGCCCCAGCATTTT. The chain uses TRBV5-1 and TRBJ1-5; TRBD1 aligns across 11 bases. The CDR3 is 16 residues long. Germline V gives CDR1 SGHRS, CDR2 YFSETQ. Germline trimming cut 4 bases from V and 5 bases from J; bases unmatched to any gene: 8. The full variable domain, its missing parts supplied by reference TRBV5-1 and TRBJ1-5, is KAGVTQTPRYLIKTRGQQVTLSCSPISGHRSVSWYQQTPGQGLQFLFEYFSETQRNKGNFPGRFSGRQFSNSRSEMNVSTLELGDSALYLCASSPGQGATYQPQHFGDGTRLSIL.

This clone was counted between two and nine times. The chain combines TRBV5-1 with TRBJ2-7; 9 nucleotides align to TRBD2. V gave up 4 bases and J gave up 3 bases; unmatched junction bases: 5. The CDR3 covers 14 residues. Germline V gene sequence: CDR1 SGHRS, CDR2 YFSETQ. This CDR3 reads CASSQGLALYEQYF. In DNA form, the CDR3 reads TGCGCCAGCAGCCAGGGACTAGCTCTCTACGAGCAGTACTTC.

This chain links TRBV11-2 with TRBJ1-2, with 7 bases fitting TRBD1. With 6 bases clipped from V and 2 bases from J, the junction kept 9 bases outside the gene matches. The CDR3 sequence is 15 residues long. CDR1 and CDR2 (germline): SGHAT, FQNNGV. The DNA for the CDR3 is TGTGCCAGCAGTATGGGACAGCTTCTCAACTATGGCTACACCTTC. Translating it yields CASSMGQLLNYGYTF.

The chain joins TRBV19 to TRBJ2-7; tentatively, D is TRBD1 (6 bases). This CDR3 contains 15 residues. CDR1 is LNHDA, CDR2 SQIVND, per germline (reference sequence). With 5 bases removed from V and 2 bases from J, the gap between germline ends came to 16 bases. CDR3 sequence (DNA): TGTGCCAGTAGTCCCTTGAAGGGGGTTACCTACGAGCAGTACTTC. Translation: CASSPLKGVTYEQYF.

This sequence joins TRBV28 and TRBJ2-7, with D perhaps matching TRBD1 (6 bases). With 6 bases removed from V and 11 bases from J, the gap between germline ends came to 17 bases. Germline loops: CDR1 MDHEN, CDR2 SYDVKM. There are 12 residues in the CDR3. The CDR3 DNA reads TGTGCCAGCAGCTCACAGGACAGTATGGAGTACTTC. Its protein product is CASSSQDSMEYF.

The genes are TRBV7-2 and TRBJ2-7; tentative D call: TRBD2 (5 bases). Per germline, CDR1 SGHTA and CDR2 FQGNSA. This CDR3 contains 13 residues. Trimming took off 2 bases at V and 7 bases at J, with 12 bases between the two ends. CDR3 in amino acids: CASSLLAGEEQYF. The CDR3 DNA reads TGTGCCAGCAGCTTATTGGCGGGCGAAGAGCAGTACTTC.

V gene TRBV9 combines with J gene TRBJ1-5, with 7 bases lining up with TRBD1. The CDR3 has 14 amino acids. Looked up from germline, CDR1 is SGDLS and CDR2 is YYNGEE. V lost 3 bases to trimming and J lost 7 bases; unmatched junction nucleotides: 7. As DNA, the CDR3 is TGTGCCAGCAGCGCGACAGGGAAGGGACAGCCCCAGCATTTT. Protein: CASSATGKGQPQHF.